One sample yielded the 5 T cell receptor beta chains listed below, sequenced in a study of Ad26.COV2.S vaccination and SARS-CoV-2 variants. The data were produced by immunoSEQ multiplex PCR, yet TCRdb's version contains in-frame clones alone and is incomplete. The table lists 350,000 to 400,000 clones, around 91% of them singletons. The sample's treatment: around 19 received Ad26.COV2.S at low or high dose, single or two shots; 5 received placebo; per-sample allocation not given. Following the first vaccine or placebo injection, samples were taken on day 63. Sequencing used peripheral blood, obtained in a trial of Ad26.COV2.S vaccine versus placebo. All receptors come from a person between 18 and 65 years old who received the Ad26.COV2.S COVID-19 vaccine or a placebo.

The chain carries TRBV5-6 and TRBJ2-5; no definite D call. The CDR3 covers 12 residues. Germline assignment: CDR1 SGHDT and CDR2 YYEEEE. With 2 bases removed from V and 6 bases from J, the gap between germline ends came to 8 bases. Here the CDR3 reads CASSLSSKTQYF. The DNA for the CDR3 is TGTGCCAGCAGCTTATCATCGAAGACCCAGTACTTC. The full variable domain, rest sourced from reference TRBV5-6 and TRBJ2-5, is DAGVTQSPTHLIKTRGQQVTLRCSPKSGHDTVSWYQQALGQGPQFIFQYYEEEERQRGNFPDRFSGHQFPNYSSELNVNALLLGDSALYLCASSLSSKTQYFGPGTRLLVL.

The chain has TRBV28 and TRBJ1-5; the match to TRBD1 covers 10 bases. This CDR3 is built from 21 residues. Germline V CDR1 and CDR2: MDHEN, SYDVKM. The J segment lost 1 base and the V segment lost 1 base, leaving 16 bases of the junction unmatched. In DNA form, the CDR3 reads TGTGCCAGCAGTTTATTGACCCCGACAGGGGGCCTGGGCATGAGCAATCAGCCCCAGCATTTT. Protein product: CASSLLTPTGGLGMSNQPQHF.

This clone has just a few counts. V and J are TRBV9 and TRBJ1-6, with D possibly matching TRBD1 (6 bases). V dropped 4 bases and J dropped 7 bases, with 18 bases sitting between them. Germline CDR1 is SGDLS and CDR2 is YYNGEE. There are 16 residues in the CDR3. For the CDR3, the DNA is TGTGCCAGCAGCCCTTTAGGACGAAGGGGGAATTCACCCCTCCACTTT. Residues: CASSPLGRRGNSPLHF.

This clone was observed a few times. The V call is TRBV7-9, the J call TRBJ1-1; D call uncertain. Trimming pared 2 bases from V and 5 bases from J, leaving 6 bases between. The CDR3 contains 12 residues. Per germline, CDR1 SEHNR and CDR2 FQNEAQ (reference sequence). CDR3 protein: CASSLPRTEAFF. The CDR3 DNA sequence: TGTGCCAGCAGCTTACCCCGAACTGAAGCTTTCTTT. Looking up the rest from reference TRBV7-9 and TRBJ1-1 gives the full variable domain: DTGVSQNPRHKITKRGQNVTFRCDPISEHNRLYWYRQTLGQGPEFLTYFQNEAQLEKSRLLSDRFSAERPKGSFSTLEIQRTEQGDSAMYLCASSLPRTEAFFGQGTRLTVV.

The CDR3 DNA reads TGTGCCAGTAGTCCCTGGACAGGAGTTAGCTATGGCTACACCTTC. This translates into CASSPWTGVSYGYTF. V and J are TRBV19 and TRBJ1-2; 7 nucleotides align to TRBD1. The length of the CDR3 is 15 residues. After removal of 5 bases from V and 4 bases from J, the junction contained 10 bases not matched to a gene. Germline V gene lookup returns CDR1 LNHDA and CDR2 SQIVND (reference sequence). Based on the CDR3 plus reference TRBV19 and TRBJ1-2, the full variable domain is DGGITQSPKYLFRKEGQNVTLSCEQNLNHDAMYWYRQDPGQGLRLIYYSQIVNDFQKGDIAEGYSVSREKKESFPLTVTSAQKNPTAFYLCASSPWTGVSYGYTFGSGTRLTVV.